This T cell receptor (beta chain) comes out of a study of neurological immune-mediated disorders. The overall study: Among about 34 multiple sclerosis patients, about 31 were relapsing-remitting and 3 were secondary progressive.

In TCRdb, the 5' RACE reads were re-called with MiXCR into one record per CDR3 protein. The sample shows fewer than 50,000 distinct CDR3 sequences, 2% to 3% of them seen only once. This clonotype has a count of ten or more. Its target is unknown. The study, taken as a whole, reports: The most TCR clonal expansion was seen in HTLV-1-associated myelopathy, and the least was seen in multiple sclerosis, which fell below healthy controls. The study phylogenetically grouped the repertoires of 18 of 34 multiple sclerosis patients into one related-CDR3 cluster, a possible signature.

Germline V gene lookup returns CDR1 SGHRS and CDR2 YFSETQ. CDR3 length equals 13 residues. J gave up 7 bases and V 3 bases, and 7 bases lay outside the gene matches. This TCR was sampled from a man between 25 and 39 years old with multiple sclerosis. The V gene is TRBV5-1, the J gene TRBJ2-7, with 7 bases aligning to TRBD1. The sequenced sample consisted of PBMCs. Written as DNA, the CDR3 is TGCGCCAGCAGCTCTACAGGGGTTGGGGAGCAGTACTTC. Amino acid sequence: CASSSTGVGEQYF.